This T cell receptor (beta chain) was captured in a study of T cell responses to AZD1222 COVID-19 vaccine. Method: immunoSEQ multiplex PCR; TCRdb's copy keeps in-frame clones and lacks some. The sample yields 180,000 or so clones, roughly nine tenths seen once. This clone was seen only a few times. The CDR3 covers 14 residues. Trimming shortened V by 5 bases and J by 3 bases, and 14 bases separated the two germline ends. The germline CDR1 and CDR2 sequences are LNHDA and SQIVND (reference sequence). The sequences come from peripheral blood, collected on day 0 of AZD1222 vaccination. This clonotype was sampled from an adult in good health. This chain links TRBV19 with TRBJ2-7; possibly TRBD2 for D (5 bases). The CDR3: CASSLDWINYEQYF. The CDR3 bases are TGTGCCAGTAGTTTGGACTGGATAAACTACGAGCAGTACTTC. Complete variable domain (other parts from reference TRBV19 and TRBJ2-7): DGGITQSPKYLFRKEGQNVTLSCEQNLNHDAMYWYRQDPGQGLRLIYYSQIVNDFQKGDIAEGYSVSREKKESFPLTVTSAQKNPTAFYLCASSLDWINYEQYFGPGTRLTVT.